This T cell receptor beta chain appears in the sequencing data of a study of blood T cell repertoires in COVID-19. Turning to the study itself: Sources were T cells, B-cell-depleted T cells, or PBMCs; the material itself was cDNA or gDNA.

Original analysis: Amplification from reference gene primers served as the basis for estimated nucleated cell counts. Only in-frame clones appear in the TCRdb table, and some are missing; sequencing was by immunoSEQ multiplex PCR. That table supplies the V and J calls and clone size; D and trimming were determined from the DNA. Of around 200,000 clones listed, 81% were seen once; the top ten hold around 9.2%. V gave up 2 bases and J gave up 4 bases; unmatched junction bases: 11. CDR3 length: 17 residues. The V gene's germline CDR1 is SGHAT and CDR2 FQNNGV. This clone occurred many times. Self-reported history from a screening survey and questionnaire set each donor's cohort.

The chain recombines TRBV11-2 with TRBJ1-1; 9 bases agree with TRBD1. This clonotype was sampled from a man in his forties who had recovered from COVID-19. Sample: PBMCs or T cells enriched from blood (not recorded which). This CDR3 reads CASSLRGARDRATEAFF. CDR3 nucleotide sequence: TGTGCCAGCAGCTTAAGAGGGGCCCGGGACAGGGCCACTGAAGCTTTCTTT.